The 19 T cell receptor beta chains in this list originate from one sample, sequenced in a study of blood T cell repertoires in COVID-19. The data were produced by immunoSEQ multiplex PCR, yet TCRdb's version contains in-frame clones alone and is incomplete. The table has some 200,000 clones, roughly 90% seen once. Sequencing was carried out using PBMCs or T cells enriched from blood (not recorded which). The receptors here all came from a woman aged 50 to 60 in a cohort exposed to, infected with or recovered from COVID-19 (not recorded which).

The chain joins TRBV7-2 to TRBJ1-1; TRBD1 matches at 7 bases. The ends lost 1 base at V and 3 bases at J; junction bases unmatched: 5. The CDR3 runs to 15 residues. Germline V gene sequence: CDR1 SGHTA, CDR2 FQGNSA. CDR3 sequence (DNA): TGTGCCAGCAGCTTAGGGGGGACAGCTTACACTGAAGCTTTCTTT. Protein sequence: CASSLGGTAYTEAFF.

This chain uses TRBV5-4 with TRBJ2-7, with D perhaps TRBD1 (6 bases). Germline CDR1 is SGHNT and CDR2 is YYREEE (reference sequence). V lost 5 bases, J lost 0 bases, and 9 bases lay in between. This CDR3 is 13 amino acids long. This chain's CDR3 is CASSWTASYEQYF. The CDR3 nucleotides read TGTGCCAGCAGTTGGACAGCCTCCTACGAGCAGTACTTC.

The chain has TRBV5-1 and TRBJ2-2; TRBD2 is a possible D gene (6 bases). The V and J ends lost 4 bases and 4 bases respectively, with 14 bases between them. Germline V lookup: CDR1 SGHRS, CDR2 YFSETQ. The CDR3 loop spans 15 amino acids. CDR3 nucleotide sequence: TGCGCCAGCAGCCCCGGCGGGACGATCACCGGGGAGCTGTTTTTT. Translating gives CASSPGGTITGELFF. Filled out from reference TRBV5-1 and TRBJ2-2, the complete variable domain reads KAGVTQTPRYLIKTRGQQVTLSCSPISGHRSVSWYQQTPGQGLQFLFEYFSETQRNKGNFPGRFSGRQFSNSRSEMNVSTLELGDSALYLCASSPGGTITGELFFGEGSRLTVL.

The chain couples TRBV9 to TRBJ2-2; 7 bases align to TRBD2. Germline-derived CDR1 and CDR2 are SGDLS and YYNGEE. The CDR3 loop spans 14 amino acids. Trimming cost V 3 bases and J 6 bases; bases outside gene matches: 5. CDR3 in DNA: TGTGCCAGCAGCGCCCCCACTAGCGCCGGGGAGCTGTTTTTT. It specifies CASSAPTSAGELFF. Full variable domain (rest looked up from reference TRBV9 and TRBJ2-2): DSGVTQTPKHLITATGQRVTLRCSPRSGDLSVYWYQQSLDQGLQFLIQYYNGEERAKGNILERFSAQQFPDLHSELNLSSLELGDSALYFCASSAPTSAGELFFGEGSRLTVL.

The chain uses TRBV30 and TRBJ1-5; the match to TRBD1 covers 7 bases. Germline loops: CDR1 GTSNPN, CDR2 SVGIG (reference sequence). V gave up 5 bases and J gave up 6 bases; unmatched junction bases: 4. The CDR3 consists of 12 residues. CDR3 coding DNA: TGTGCCTGGGACAGGGCTGGTCAGCCCCAGCATTTT. This translates into CAWDRAGQPQHF.

This clone was recorded a few times. V usage is TRBV6-6 and J usage is TRBJ1-6; TRBD1 matches 7 bases. The CDR3 contains 17 residues. With 5 bases clipped from V and 7 bases from J, the junction kept 14 bases outside the gene matches. Germline CDR1 and CDR2: MNHNY and SVGAGI (reference sequence). The chain's CDR3 is CASSPTLGQLLNSPLHF. DNA of the CDR3: TGTGCCAGCAGTCCAACGTTGGGACAGTTGCTAAATTCACCCCTCCACTTT.

This chain uses TRBV4-3 with TRBJ2-3; possibly TRBD1 for D (6 bases). This CDR3 has 16 amino acids. Germline V gene data show CDR1 as LGHNA and CDR2 as YSLEER. The V gene lost 0 bases and the J gene lost 2 bases, with 12 bases spanning the gap. CDR3 coding DNA: TGCGCCAGCAGCCAAGATTCGGTGGGGGCCACAGATACGCAGTATTTT. Translating gives CASSQDSVGATDTQYF.

This sequence joins TRBV20-1 and TRBJ1-4; D is undetermined. Germline CDR1 is DFQATT and CDR2 is SNEGSKA (reference sequence). This CDR3 has 16 residues. Trimming took off 3 bases at V and 6 bases at J, with 20 bases between the two ends. Here the CDR3 reads CSASPFTGFPDEKLFF. CDR3 DNA sequence: TGCAGTGCTAGTCCTTTTACCGGGTTTCCGGATGAAAAACTGTTTTTT.

The J gene is TRBJ1-2, the V gene TRBV28, with D hard to call. The CDR3 has 15 amino acids. With 2 bases removed from V and 2 bases from J, the gap between germline ends came to 12 bases. CDR1 is MDHEN and CDR2 is SYDVKM in the germline V gene. The CDR3 nucleotides read TGTGCCAGCAGTTTAAGAACTACTTTAAACTATGGCTACACCTTC. It specifies CASSLRTTLNYGYTF.

This chain uses TRBV2 with TRBJ2-5; TRBD2 might be the D (7 bases). Germline-derived CDR1 and CDR2 are SNHLY and FYNNEI. The V gene lost 5 bases and the J gene lost 4 bases, with 20 bases spanning the gap. This CDR3 is 16 amino acids long. CDR3 protein: CASSLFGGPLGETQYF. DNA for the CDR3: TGTGCCAGCAGTCTCTTCGGGGGGCCCCTGGGAGAGACCCAGTACTTC.

V gene TRBV10-3 combines with J gene TRBJ1-2; the match to TRBD1 covers 7 bases. V gave up 3 bases and J gave up 4 bases; unmatched junction bases: 8. This CDR3 is 15 amino acids long. CDR1 is ENHRY and CDR2 is SYGVKD in the germline V gene. In DNA form, the CDR3 reads TGTGCCATCAGTGACCCCACAGGGGTTACCTATGGCTACACCTTC. It yields the protein CAISDPTGVTYGYTF.

Only one count was recorded for this clone. DNA for the CDR3: TGTGCCAGCAGGACAGGGGGGCAGCCCCAGCATTTT. Translating it yields CASRTGGQPQHF. The chain is built from TRBV27 and TRBJ1-5, with TRBD1 matching 9 bases. V dropped 6 bases and J dropped 7; count of bases not matched to a gene: 1. The CDR3 loop spans 12 amino acids. The germline V gene has CDR1 MNHEY and CDR2 SMNVEV (reference sequence).

The chain combines TRBV5-4 with TRBJ1-2; D gene uncertain. The V end lost 0 bases, the J end lost 2 bases, and 11 bases lay between the germline ends. The CDR3 has 15 amino acids. The V gene's germline CDR1 is SGHNT and CDR2 YYREEE (reference sequence). CDR3 loop: CASSLAAVRNYGYTF. As DNA, the CDR3 is TGTGCCAGCAGCTTGGCCGCAGTCAGAAACTATGGCTACACCTTC.

This chain connects TRBV28 to TRBJ1-5; possibly TRBD1 for D (6 bases). The CDR3 has 14 residues. CDR1 is MDHEN and CDR2 is SYDVKM in the germline V gene. V was trimmed by 7 bases and J by 2 bases, leaving 12 bases between them. The CDR3 is CASMRAGGNQPQHF. CDR3 nucleotides: TGTGCCAGCATGCGGGCAGGGGGCAATCAGCCCCAGCATTTT.

This CDR3 reads CANQVGGSGNTIYF. The DNA for the CDR3 is TGTGCCAATCAAGTAGGGGGCTCTGGAAACACCATATATTTT. J is TRBJ1-3 and V is TRBV7-2; weak D call: TRBD1 (6 bases). There are 14 residues in the CDR3. V was pared by 10 bases and J by 0 bases, with 13 bases between. Germline assignment: CDR1 SGHTA and CDR2 FQGNSA.

The rearrangement links TRBV5-4 to TRBJ1-1; 10 bases are a match to TRBD1. Looked up from germline, CDR1 is SGHNT and CDR2 is YYREEE (reference sequence). CDR3 length equals 15 residues. The junction had 4 bases not matched to a gene; V was cut back by 4 bases and J by 1 base. DNA of the CDR3: TGTGCCAGCAGCACTTGGACAGGGGGGAACACTGAAGCTTTCTTT. Translating it yields CASSTWTGGNTEAFF.

The chain combines TRBV29-1 with TRBJ1-2; 10 nucleotides match TRBD1. V gave up 6 bases and J gave up 7 bases; unmatched junction bases: 11. The CDR3 is 14 residues long. The germline CDR1 and CDR2 sequences are SQVTM and ANQGSEA. In nucleotides, the CDR3 is TGCAGCGTGAGGACAGGGGGTCTAGGTGGTGGCTACACCTTC. This codes for CSVRTGGLGGGYTF. The entire variable domain, with the rest obtained from reference TRBV29-1 and TRBJ1-2, is as follows: SAVISQKPSRDICQRGTSLTIQCQVDSQVTMMFWYRQQPGQSLTLIATANQGSEATYESGFVIDKFPISRPNLTFSTLTVSNMSPEDSSIYLCSVRTGGLGGGYTFGSGTRLTVV.

The genes are TRBV2 and TRBJ2-1, with 7 bases identical to TRBD2. The CDR3 spans 14 residues. The germline V gene encodes CDR1 SNHLY and CDR2 FYNNEI. V trimming: 6 bases; J trimming: 6 bases; junction bases outside the gene matches: 8. CDR3 in amino acids: CASSDRLAGNEQFF. The CDR3 DNA is TGTGCCAGCAGCGATCGACTAGCCGGCAATGAGCAGTTCTTC.

The chain recombines TRBV18 with TRBJ1-5; 9 bases map to TRBD1. J was trimmed by 5 bases and V by 3 bases; bases with no gene match: 17. The CDR3 has 19 residues. Germline CDR1 KGHSH, CDR2 LQKENI. The CDR3 DNA sequence: TGTGCCAGCTCACCTGGCAACCCCACAGGGGGCGTAGGATATCAGCCCCAGCATTTT. This translates into CASSPGNPTGGVGYQPQHF.